These T cell receptor beta chains were read from a single sample in a study of blood T cell repertoires in COVID-19. The assay was immunoSEQ multiplex PCR, and TCRdb's table has in-frame clones only and misses some. The sample yields 230,000 or so clones, approximately 84% seen once. The sequenced sample consisted of peripheral blood. The source of these receptors is a man aged 45-65 years with active or convalescent COVID-19. The CDR3 runs from the conserved cysteine through the conserved F or W. The D gene is left open where the match is weak. The size of a clone is reported for some rows only, either as once, few or many, or as a class for expanded clones.

j_gene: TRBJ1-2; v_gene: TRBV19; abundance: few; d_gene: TRBD1; CDR3nt: TGTGCCAGTATTAAGACAGGGATGCCCGGCTACACCTTC; CDR3aa: CASIKTGMPGYTF
j_gene: TRBJ1-1; v_gene: TRBV5-4; abundance: NA; d_gene: NA; CDR3nt: TGTGCCAGCAGCTTGGCCGGGGGGGGGAACACTGAAGCTTTCTTT; CDR3aa: CASSLAGGGNTEAFF
j_gene: TRBJ1-6; v_gene: TRBV18; abundance: NA; d_gene: TRBD1; CDR3nt: TGTGCCAGCTCACCACCGCGGTCAGGGACAGGGTGGAATTCACCCCTCCACTTT; CDR3aa: CASSPPRSGTGWNSPLHF
j_gene: TRBJ1-5; v_gene: TRBV6-6; abundance: NA; d_gene: NA; CDR3nt: TGTGCCAGCACCCCTTCGGACAGTGGGAATCAGCCCCAGCATTTT; CDR3aa: CASTPSDSGNQPQHF
j_gene: TRBJ2-2; v_gene: TRBV11-3; abundance: NA; d_gene: NA; CDR3nt: TGTGCCAGTCAGTTTGGGCAGGGAATCGGGGAGCTGTTTTTT; CDR3aa: CASQFGQGIGELFF
j_gene: TRBJ2-2; v_gene: TRBV5-1; abundance: NA; d_gene: TRBD1; CDR3nt: TGCGCCAGCAGCCCGGTTGACAGGGTGGCGACCGGGGAGCTGTTTTTT; CDR3aa: CASSPVDRVATGELFF
j_gene: TRBJ2-5; v_gene: TRBV6-1; abundance: NA; d_gene: TRBD2; CDR3nt: TGTGCCAGCAGTGAGGGACTAGCGGGCCGAGAGACCCAGTACTTC; CDR3aa: CASSEGLAGRETQYF
j_gene: TRBJ1-2; v_gene: TRBV23-1; abundance: once; d_gene: NA; CDR3nt: TGCGCCAGCAGTCAATCAACAGGTAACTATGGCTACACCTTC; CDR3aa: CASSQSTGNYGYTF
j_gene: TRBJ1-4; v_gene: TRBV19; abundance: NA; d_gene: TRBD1; CDR3nt: TGTGCCAGTAGTATCACAGGGGATGCAACTAATGAAAAACTGTTTTTT; CDR3aa: CASSITGDATNEKLFF
j_gene: TRBJ2-3; v_gene: TRBV3-1/TRBV3-2; abundance: NA; d_gene: NA; CDR3nt: TGTGCCAGCAGCCCCCGACTGGGTATAGATACGCAGTATTTT; CDR3aa: CASSPRLGIDTQYF
j_gene: TRBJ2-1; v_gene: TRBV5-6; abundance: once; d_gene: NA; CDR3nt: TGTGCCAGCAGCTTGTCAGTCCGGGGTTCCTACAATGAGCAGTTCTTC; CDR3aa: CASSLSVRGSYNEQFF
j_gene: TRBJ2-6; v_gene: TRBV4-1; abundance: few; d_gene: NA; CDR3nt: TGCGCCAGCAGCCAAGACCAACTTATCTCTGGGGCCAACGTCCTGACTTTC; CDR3aa: CASSQDQLISGANVLTF
j_gene: TRBJ2-6; v_gene: TRBV3-1/TRBV3-2; abundance: NA; d_gene: NA; CDR3nt: TGTGCCAGCAGGACACGCTCTGGGGCCAACGTCCTGACTTTC; CDR3aa: CASRTRSGANVLTF